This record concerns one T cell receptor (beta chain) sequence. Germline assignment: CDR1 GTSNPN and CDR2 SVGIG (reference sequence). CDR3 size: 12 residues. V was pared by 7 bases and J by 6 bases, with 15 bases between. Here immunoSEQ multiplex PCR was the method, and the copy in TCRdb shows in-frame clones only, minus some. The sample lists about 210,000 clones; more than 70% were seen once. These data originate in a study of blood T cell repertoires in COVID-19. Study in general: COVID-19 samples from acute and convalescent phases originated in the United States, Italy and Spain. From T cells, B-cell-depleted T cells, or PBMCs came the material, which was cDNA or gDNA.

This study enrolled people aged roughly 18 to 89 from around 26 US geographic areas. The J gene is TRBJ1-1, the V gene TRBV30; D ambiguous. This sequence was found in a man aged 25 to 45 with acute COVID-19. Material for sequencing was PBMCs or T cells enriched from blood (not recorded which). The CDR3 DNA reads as TGTGCCTCCTCCCCGGGAGGGCCTGAAGCTTTCTTT. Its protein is CASSPGGPEAFF.